This T cell receptor beta chain derives from a study of blood T cell repertoires in COVID-19 (dated by TCRdb to the early 2020s). For the wider study: The collaborator samples originated in the United States, Italy and Spain and spanned the acute and convalescent phases of COVID-19. The material from the prospective study consisted of cDNA or gDNA derived from T cells, B-cell-depleted T cells, or PBMCs. Deeply sampled blood TCRbeta repertoires from subjects exposed to, actively infected with, or recovered from COVID-19 were included in the dataset. The repertoires were released in a freely available public database meant as a resource for research on the immune response to SARS-CoV-2. Samples were obtained from the ongoing ImmuneRACE study (first 160 participants) and from over 1,000 subjects provided by 6 global collaborators. Nearly every sample came with metadata listing a de-identified subject ID, COVID-19 status, age in years and sex. Where available, HLA class I and class II types were obtained from metadata supplied by the sample provider rather than from assay-based typing. Points the paper makes about the study in general: How much clinical and demographic metadata was included differed by source and by participant, and the metadata was provided uncurated.

On this clone: There is no known antigen for this receptor. No base-level quality is on record; no much larger clone is a single base apart.

Spanning cysteine to phenylalanine, the CDR3 consists of 15 amino acids. Of the read, only the CDR3 DNA is kept; its 45 bases are in frame from base 1. The germline ends are 12 bases apart after V is trimmed by 0 bases and J by 4 bases. Looking up the germline V gene yields CDR1 MNHEY and CDR2 SVGAGI. Collaborating institutions collected whole blood in K2EDTA tubes following their own protocols. Collaborator samples were shipped for TCRbeta analysis as frozen whole blood, isolated PBMCs, or DNA extracted from either sample type. TCRbeta CDR3 regions were amplified from genomic DNA by means of the immunoSEQ Assay, a bias-controlled multiplex PCR. The authors processed their data as follows. The number of nucleated cells in each sample was estimated by amplification of reference gene primers within the assay. To quantify the absolute abundance of each unique TCRbeta CDR3 rearrangement, sequence reads were collapsed and filtered. For each sample, productive Simpson clonality was calculated by taking the square root of Simpson's diversity index across productive rearrangements. TCRdb provides this immuneACCESS table in a form limited to in-frame rearrangements. Some clones are lacking; in checked studies, under half of them reflect an unresolved V gene, and why the rest are absent is not known. V and J calls and clone size are those listed in that table; D and trimming were worked out from the DNA. This sample lists tens of thousands of clones; approximately 82% were detected once. The top ten clones comprise around a fifth of the sample.

Sequenced sample: peripheral blood. The source of this sequence is a human donor in a cohort sampled during active COVID-19. Recombination connected TRBV6-5 to TRBJ1-2; the D gene cannot be resolved reliably. The CDR3 region reads CASSYSPPNLYGYTF. The sequence in DNA is TGTGCCAGCAGTTACTCCCCCCCTAATCTCTATGGCTACACCTTC.